This entry lists 4 T cell receptor beta chains sequenced from one sample in a study of T cells in Graves' hyperthyroidism and ophthalmopathy. Amplified TCR beta CDR3 regions derived from RNA transcripts. In the first-round RT-PCR of the TCR CDR3, the HTBI primer set was used. Each CDR3 protein is one row after TCRdb ran MiXCR on the multiplex PCR reads. Among about 290,000 distinct CDR3 sequences listed, approximately 13% were seen once. Sequenced material: blood. The origin of the receptors is a woman aged 40 to 50 with Graves' hyperthyroidism.

This clonotype was counted at least ten times. The chain carries TRBV7-2 and TRBJ2-3; no clear D. This CDR3 contains 12 residues. In germline, CDR1 is SGHTA, CDR2 FQGNSA. The V gene lost 8 bases and the J gene lost 3 bases, with 9 bases spanning the gap. CDR3 sequence (DNA): TGTGCCAGCGGTGGAAGGACAGATACGCAGTATTTT. Its translation: CASGGRTDTQYF. The full variable domain, with the rest looked up from reference TRBV7-2 and TRBJ2-3, is GAGVSQSPSNKVTEKGKDVELRCDPISGHTALYWYRQSLGQGLEFLIYFQGNSAPDKSGLPSDRFSAERTGGSVSTLTIQRTQQEDSAVYLCASGGRTDTQYFGPGTRLTVL.

This clonotype was observed at least ten times. The gene calls are TRBV28 and TRBJ2-1, with unresolved D. Germline-derived CDR1 and CDR2 are MDHEN and SYDVKM. CDR3 length: 14 residues. V lost 7 bases to trimming and J lost 3 bases, with 13 bases between them. The CDR3 nucleotides read TGTGCCAGCATGACCTCGGGCGACTACAATGAGCAGTTCTTC. Translated, it gives CASMTSGDYNEQFF. Supplemented by reference TRBV28 and TRBJ2-1, the full variable domain reads DVKVTQSSRYLVKRTGEKVFLECVQDMDHENMFWYRQDPGLGLRLIYFSYDVKMKEKGDIPEGYSVSREKKERFSLILESASTNQTSMYLCASMTSGDYNEQFFGPGTRLTVL.

J is TRBJ1-1 and V is TRBV20-1, with D unresolved. The germline V and J ends were trimmed by 5 bases and 5 bases, with 21 bases remaining between them. CDR1 and CDR2 from the germline V gene are DFQATT and SNEGSKA (reference sequence). This CDR3 is 15 amino acids long. The CDR3 DNA reads TGCAGTGCTCGCGAACTCCCCTTTGGGTATACTGAAGCTTTCTTT. This sequence encodes CSARELPFGYTEAFF.

The chain recombines TRBV29-1 with TRBJ2-5; no reliable D call. Between the trimmed V and J ends, which lost 4 bases and 4 bases, there was a span of 7 bases. Germline CDR1 reads SQVTM; CDR2 reads ANQGSEA. The CDR3 is made up of 11 amino acids. CDR3 loop: CSVGVGETQYF. Here the CDR3 DNA reads TGCAGCGTTGGAGTTGGAGAGACCCAGTACTTC.